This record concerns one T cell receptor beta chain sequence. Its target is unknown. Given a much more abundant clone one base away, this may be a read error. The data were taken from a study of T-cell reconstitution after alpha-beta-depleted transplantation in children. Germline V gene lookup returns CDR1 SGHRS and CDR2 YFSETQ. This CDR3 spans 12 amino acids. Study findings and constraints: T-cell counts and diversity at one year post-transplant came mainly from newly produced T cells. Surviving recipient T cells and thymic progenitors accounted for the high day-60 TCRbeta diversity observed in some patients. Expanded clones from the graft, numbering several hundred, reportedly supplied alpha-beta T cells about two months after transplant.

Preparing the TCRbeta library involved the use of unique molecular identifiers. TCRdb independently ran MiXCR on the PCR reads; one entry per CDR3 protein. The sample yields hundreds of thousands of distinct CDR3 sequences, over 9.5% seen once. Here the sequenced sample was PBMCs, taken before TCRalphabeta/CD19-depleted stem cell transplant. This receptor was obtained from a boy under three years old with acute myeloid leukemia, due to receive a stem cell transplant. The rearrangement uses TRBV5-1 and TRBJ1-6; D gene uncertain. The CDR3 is CATSLWSSPLHF. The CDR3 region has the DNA TGCGCCACCAGCTTGTGGAGTTCACCCCTCCACTTT. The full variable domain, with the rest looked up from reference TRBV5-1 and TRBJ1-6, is KAGVTQTPRYLIKTRGQQVTLSCSPISGHRSVSWYQQTPGQGLQFLFEYFSETQRNKGNFPGRFSGRQFSNSRSEMNVSTLELGDSALYLCATSLWSSPLHFGNGTRLTVT.